The present T cell receptor beta chain was sequenced within a study of human T cells and chemical hapten exposure. About the study: Diphenylcyclopropenone was administered weekly to the scalp of patients throughout the approximately 24-week study. The patch tests put 0.01% DPC on the skin of the upper back and were read 6 days later.

The CDR3 contains 14 residues. Germline assignment: CDR1 DFQATT and CDR2 SNEGSKA (reference sequence). Time point specified: patch test 2, 6 weeks after DPC sensitization. Treatment defined: therapeutic diphenylcyclopropenone sensitization with weekly scalp DPC. The study's findings and limits: Expanded TCRs were compared with controls, and the expanded TCRs formed significantly more large CDR3 similarity clusters.

The library tagged each cDNA molecule with unique molecular identifiers. TCRdb re-analysed the RACE reads in MiXCR, keeping a single row per CDR3 protein. This table has approximately 89,000 distinct CDR3 sequences, 6% to 8.5% appearing once. Turning to this clonotype: Its target is unknown. One base away lies a much larger clone, so this may be a sequencing read error.

The chain joins TRBV20-1 to TRBJ2-1; tentatively, D is TRBD2 (5 bases). The input for sequencing was whole blood, taken in connection with sensitization to the hapten diphenylcyclopropenone (DPC). The sequence was collected from a young woman with alopecia areata. Some clones in this sample may be carry-over from other donors' samples. CDR3 loop: CGARDSGVYNEQFF. In nucleotides, the CDR3 is TGCGGTGCTAGAGATTCCGGGGTATACAATGAGCAGTTCTTC.